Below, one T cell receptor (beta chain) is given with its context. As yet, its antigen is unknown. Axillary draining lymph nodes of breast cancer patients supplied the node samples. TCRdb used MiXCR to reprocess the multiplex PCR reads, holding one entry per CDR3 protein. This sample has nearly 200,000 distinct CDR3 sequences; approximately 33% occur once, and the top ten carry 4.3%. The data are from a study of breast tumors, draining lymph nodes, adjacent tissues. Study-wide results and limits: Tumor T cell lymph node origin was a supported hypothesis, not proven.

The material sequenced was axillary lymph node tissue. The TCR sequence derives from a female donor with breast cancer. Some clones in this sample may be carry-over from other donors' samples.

CDR3: CSGTGGDKAYNSPLHF. For the CDR3, the DNA is TGCAGTGGAACCGGGGGGGACAAAGCCTATAATTCACCCCTCCACTTT. The chain combines TRBV20-1 with TRBJ1-6, with D possibly being TRBD1 (6 bases). V lost 7 bases and J 2 bases, leaving 18 bases between the germline ends. Germline assignment: CDR1 DFQATT and CDR2 SNEGSKA (reference sequence). The CDR3 extends over 16 amino acids.